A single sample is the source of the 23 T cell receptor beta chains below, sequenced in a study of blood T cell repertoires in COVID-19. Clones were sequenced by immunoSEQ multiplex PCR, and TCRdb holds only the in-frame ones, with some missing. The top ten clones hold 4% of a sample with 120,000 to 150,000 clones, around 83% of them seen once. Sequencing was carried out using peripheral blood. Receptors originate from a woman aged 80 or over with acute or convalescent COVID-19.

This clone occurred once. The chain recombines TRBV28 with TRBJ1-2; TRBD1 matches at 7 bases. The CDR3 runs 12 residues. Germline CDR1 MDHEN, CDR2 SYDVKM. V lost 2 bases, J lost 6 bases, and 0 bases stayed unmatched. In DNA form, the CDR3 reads TGTGCCAGCAGTTTAACAGGGGATGGCTACACCTTC. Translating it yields CASSLTGDGYTF.

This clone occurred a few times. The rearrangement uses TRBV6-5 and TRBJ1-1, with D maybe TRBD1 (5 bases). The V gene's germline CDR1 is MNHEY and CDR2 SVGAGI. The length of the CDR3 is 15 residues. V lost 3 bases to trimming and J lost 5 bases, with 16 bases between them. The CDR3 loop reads CASSYGGGPGTEAFF. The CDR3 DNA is TGTGCCAGCAGTTATGGGGGAGGGCCTGGGACTGAAGCTTTCTTT.

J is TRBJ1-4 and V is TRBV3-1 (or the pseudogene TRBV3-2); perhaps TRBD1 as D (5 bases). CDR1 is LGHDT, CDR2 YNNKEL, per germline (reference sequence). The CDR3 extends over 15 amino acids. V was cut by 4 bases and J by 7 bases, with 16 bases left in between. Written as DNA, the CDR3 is TGTGCCAGCAGCCTACGTGTGCCTCAGGGTGAAAAACTGTTTTTT. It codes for CASSLRVPQGEKLFF.

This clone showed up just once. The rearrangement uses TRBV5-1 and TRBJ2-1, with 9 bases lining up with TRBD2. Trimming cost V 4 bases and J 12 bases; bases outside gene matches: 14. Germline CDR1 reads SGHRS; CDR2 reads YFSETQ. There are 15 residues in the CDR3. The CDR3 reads CASSRRPSGTLGQFF. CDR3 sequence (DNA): TGCGCCAGCAGCCGAAGGCCTAGCGGGACCCTCGGGCAGTTCTTC.

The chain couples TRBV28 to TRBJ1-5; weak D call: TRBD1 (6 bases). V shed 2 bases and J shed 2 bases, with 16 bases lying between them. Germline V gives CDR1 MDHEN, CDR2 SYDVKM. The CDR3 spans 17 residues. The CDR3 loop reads CASSLRQGILGNQPQHF. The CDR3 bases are TGTGCCAGCAGTTTACGGCAGGGGATTTTGGGCAATCAGCCCCAGCATTTT.

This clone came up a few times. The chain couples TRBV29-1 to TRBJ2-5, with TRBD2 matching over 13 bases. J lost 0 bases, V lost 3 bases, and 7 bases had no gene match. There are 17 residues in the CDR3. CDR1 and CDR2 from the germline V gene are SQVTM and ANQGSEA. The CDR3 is CSVDGTSGATYQETQYF. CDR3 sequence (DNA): TGCAGCGTTGACGGGACTAGCGGGGCTACGTACCAAGAGACCCAGTACTTC.

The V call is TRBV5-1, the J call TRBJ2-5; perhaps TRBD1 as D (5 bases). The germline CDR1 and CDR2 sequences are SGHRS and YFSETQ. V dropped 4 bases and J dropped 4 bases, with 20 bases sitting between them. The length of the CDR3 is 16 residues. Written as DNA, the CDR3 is TGCGCCAGCAGCGCCCGAACGGCCAGGGCCCCAGAGACCCAGTACTTC. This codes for CASSARTARAPETQYF.

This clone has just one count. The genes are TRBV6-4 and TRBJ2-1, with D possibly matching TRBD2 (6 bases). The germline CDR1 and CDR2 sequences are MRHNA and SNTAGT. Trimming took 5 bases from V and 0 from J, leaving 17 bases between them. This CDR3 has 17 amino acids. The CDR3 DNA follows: TGTGCCAGCAGTTATCTCTCCCAGCGGGCCTCCTACAATGAGCAGTTCTTC. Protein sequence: CASSYLSQRASYNEQFF.

The CDR3 reads CASSHLSEEKLFF. The CDR3, as DNA: TGTGCCAGCAGCCACCTAAGTGAAGAAAAACTGTTTTTT. The chain links TRBV3-1 (or the pseudogene TRBV3-2) to TRBJ1-4; no clear D. The CDR3 loop spans 13 amino acids. CDR1 is LGHDT and CDR2 is YNNKEL in the germline V gene (reference sequence). V was trimmed by 3 bases and J by 8 bases, leaving 10 bases between them.

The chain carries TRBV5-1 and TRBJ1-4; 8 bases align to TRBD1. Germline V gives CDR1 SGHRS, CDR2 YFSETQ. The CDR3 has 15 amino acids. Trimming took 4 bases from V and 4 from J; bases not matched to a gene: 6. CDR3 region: CASSRDRSLNEKLFF. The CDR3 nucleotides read TGCGCCAGCAGCAGGGACAGGAGTCTTAATGAAAAACTGTTTTTT.

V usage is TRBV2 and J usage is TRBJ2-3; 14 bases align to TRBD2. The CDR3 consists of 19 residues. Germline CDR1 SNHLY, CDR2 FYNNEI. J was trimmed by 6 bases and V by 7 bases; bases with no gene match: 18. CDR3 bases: TGTGCCAGCAAAAGCCGGGACAGGGGGACTAGCGGGAGAGGTGATACGCAGTATTTT. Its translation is CASKSRDRGTSGRGDTQYF.

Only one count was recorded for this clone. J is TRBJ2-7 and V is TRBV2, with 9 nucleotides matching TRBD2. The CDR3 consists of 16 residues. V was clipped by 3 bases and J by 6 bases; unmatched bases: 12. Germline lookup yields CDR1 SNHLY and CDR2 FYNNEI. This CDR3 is CASSEDPIAGVSEQYF. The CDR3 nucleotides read TGTGCCAGCAGTGAGGACCCAATAGCGGGAGTCTCCGAGCAGTACTTC.

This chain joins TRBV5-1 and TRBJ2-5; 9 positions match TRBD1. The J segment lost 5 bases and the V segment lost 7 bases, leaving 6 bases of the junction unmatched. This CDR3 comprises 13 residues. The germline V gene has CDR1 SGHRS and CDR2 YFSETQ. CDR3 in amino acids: CASGGTGLETQYF. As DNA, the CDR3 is TGCGCCAGCGGGGGGACAGGGCTGGAGACCCAGTACTTC.

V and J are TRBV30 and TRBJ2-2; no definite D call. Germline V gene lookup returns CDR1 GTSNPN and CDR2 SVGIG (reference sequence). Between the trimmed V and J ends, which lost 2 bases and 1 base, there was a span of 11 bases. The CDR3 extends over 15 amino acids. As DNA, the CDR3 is TGTGCCTGGAGTCCGCAGGTGAAGAACACCGGGGAGCTGTTTTTT. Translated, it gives CAWSPQVKNTGELFF.

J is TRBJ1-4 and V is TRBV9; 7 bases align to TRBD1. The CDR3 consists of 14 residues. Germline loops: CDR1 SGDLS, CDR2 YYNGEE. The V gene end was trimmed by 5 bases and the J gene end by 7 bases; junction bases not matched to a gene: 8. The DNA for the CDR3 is TGTGCCAGCAGTAGAGACAGGGCAGGTGAAAAACTGTTTTTT. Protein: CASSRDRAGEKLFF. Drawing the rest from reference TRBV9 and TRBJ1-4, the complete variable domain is DSGVTQTPKHLITATGQRVTLRCSPRSGDLSVYWYQQSLDQGLQFLIQYYNGEERAKGNILERFSAQQFPDLHSELNLSSLELGDSALYFCASSRDRAGEKLFFGSGTQLSVL.

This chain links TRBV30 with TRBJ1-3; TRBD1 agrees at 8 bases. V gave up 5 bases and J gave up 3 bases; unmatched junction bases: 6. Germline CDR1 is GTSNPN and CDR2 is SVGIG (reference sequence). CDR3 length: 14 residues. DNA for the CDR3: TGTGCCTGGGACAGGGGTCAATATGGAAACACCATATATTTT. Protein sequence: CAWDRGQYGNTIYF.

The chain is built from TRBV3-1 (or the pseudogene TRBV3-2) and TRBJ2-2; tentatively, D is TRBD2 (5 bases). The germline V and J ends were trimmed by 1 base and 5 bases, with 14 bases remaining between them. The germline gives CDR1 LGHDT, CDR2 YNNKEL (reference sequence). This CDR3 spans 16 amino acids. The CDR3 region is CASSQGFGERTGELFF. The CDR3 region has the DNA TGTGCCAGCAGCCAAGGTTTCGGGGAGAGGACCGGGGAGCTGTTTTTT.

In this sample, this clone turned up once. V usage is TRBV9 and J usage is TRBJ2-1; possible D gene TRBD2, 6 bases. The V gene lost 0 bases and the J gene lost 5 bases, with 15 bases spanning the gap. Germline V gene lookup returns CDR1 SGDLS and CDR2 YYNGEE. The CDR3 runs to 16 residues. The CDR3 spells CASSVGERALNNEQFF. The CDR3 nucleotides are TGTGCCAGCAGCGTAGGAGAGCGGGCGTTAAACAATGAGCAGTTCTTC.

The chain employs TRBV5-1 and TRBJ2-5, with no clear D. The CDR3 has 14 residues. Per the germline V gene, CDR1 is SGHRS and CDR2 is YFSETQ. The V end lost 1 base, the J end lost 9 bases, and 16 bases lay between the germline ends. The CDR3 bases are TGCGCCAGCAGCTTGAACCCCCAAAGCCGCTCCCAGTACTTC. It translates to CASSLNPQSRSQYF.

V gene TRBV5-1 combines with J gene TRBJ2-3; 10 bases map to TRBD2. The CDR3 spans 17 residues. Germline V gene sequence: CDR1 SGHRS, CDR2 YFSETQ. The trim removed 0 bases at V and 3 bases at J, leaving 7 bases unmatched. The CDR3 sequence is CASSLEPSGGGTDTQYF. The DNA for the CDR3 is TGCGCCAGCAGCTTGGAGCCTAGCGGGGGAGGAACAGATACGCAGTATTTT.

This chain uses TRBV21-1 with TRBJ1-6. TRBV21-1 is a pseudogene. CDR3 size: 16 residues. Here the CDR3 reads CASSKEVSDYNSPLHF. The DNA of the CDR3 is TGTGCCAGCAGCAAAGAGGTTAGCGACTATAATTCACCCCTCCACTTT.

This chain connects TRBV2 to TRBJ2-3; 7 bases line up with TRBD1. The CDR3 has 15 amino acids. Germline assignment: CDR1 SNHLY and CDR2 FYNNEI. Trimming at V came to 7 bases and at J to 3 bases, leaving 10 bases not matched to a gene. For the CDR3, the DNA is TGTGCCAGCAAAAGGGAGACAGGGTCAACAGATACGCAGTATTTT. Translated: CASKRETGSTDTQYF.

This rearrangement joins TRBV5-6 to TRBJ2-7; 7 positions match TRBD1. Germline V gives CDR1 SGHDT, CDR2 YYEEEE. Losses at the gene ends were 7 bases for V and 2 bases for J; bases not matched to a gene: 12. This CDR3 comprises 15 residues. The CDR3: CASADRAGVPYEQYF. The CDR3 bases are TGTGCCAGCGCCGACAGGGCTGGAGTTCCCTACGAGCAGTACTTC.